This T cell receptor beta chain came from a study of cytomegalovirus exposure and HLA in healthy donors. Findings of the study overall: The productive fraction for most TCR beta V segments was about 87% or about 30% in an earlier analysis. V- and J-gene trimming of TCR beta was linked (in a later analysis) to a missense DCLRE1C variant.

The CDR3 covers 15 residues. With V trimmed by 8 bases and J by 4 bases, 11 bases remained unmatched. Per the germline V gene, CDR1 is KGHSH and CDR2 is LQKENI. Primers included in the PCR were 60 Vbeta and 13 Jbeta primers. Only in-frame clones appear in the TCRdb table, and some are missing; sequencing was by immunoSEQ multiplex PCR. The table has about 160,000 clones, 75% to 85% seen once; the top ten hold roughly 13%. As for this clone: The antigen is unknown.

Input material: PBMCs. The chain carries TRBV18 and TRBJ1-2; TRBD1 agrees at 9 bases. The source of this sequence is a woman between 45 and 65 years old in good health and CMV-seronegative. The CDR3 reads CASQRGDRDSYGYTF. Here the CDR3 DNA reads TGTGCCAGCCAAAGAGGGGACAGGGATAGCTATGGCTACACCTTC. The full variable domain, in which reference TRBV18 and TRBJ1-2 provide the parts outside the CDR3, is NAGVMQNPRHLVRRRGQEARLRCSPMKGHSHVYWYRQLPEEGLKFMVYLQKENIIDESGMPKERFSAEFPKEGPSILRIQQVVRGDSAAYFCASQRGDRDSYGYTFGSGTRLTVV.